One sample yielded the 20 T cell receptor beta chains listed below, sequenced in a study of OX40 agonist ivuxolimab in advanced cancers. Assay used: immunoSEQ multiplex PCR; TCRdb lists only in-frame clones, some missing. The data show around 75,000 clones, with more than 80% seen just once and 1.1% held by the top ten. Source: CD4+ or CD8+ T cells sorted from blood, taken in a trial of the OX40 agonist ivuxolimab. All receptors come from an adult with an advanced solid tumor such as melanoma, head and neck, liver or kidney cancer.

This clone occurred a few times. The genes are TRBV2 and TRBJ1-2; D is undetermined. The germline V gene has CDR1 SNHLY and CDR2 FYNNEI. The V gene lost 1 base and the J gene lost 6 bases, with 12 bases spanning the gap. The CDR3 loop spans 14 amino acids. The CDR3 DNA reads TGTGCCAGCAGTGAAGAAATGAGGGCCGATGGCTACACCTTC. Its protein is CASSEEMRADGYTF.

This sequence joins TRBV7-9 and TRBJ2-5; TRBD1 matches at 8 bases. Per germline, CDR1 SEHNR and CDR2 FQNEAQ (reference sequence). V lost 1 base, J lost 5 bases, and 9 bases stayed unmatched. The CDR3 runs to 16 residues. The CDR3 reads CASSLGWTGKGETQYF. The CDR3 nucleotides are TGTGCCAGCAGCTTAGGGTGGACAGGGAAGGGGGAGACCCAGTACTTC.

This chain links TRBV9 with TRBJ2-5; D might be TRBD2 (5 bases). This CDR3 spans 14 amino acids. Germline V CDR1 and CDR2: SGDLS, YYNGEE. Trimming shortened V by 0 bases and J by 1 base, and 7 bases separated the two germline ends. CDR3 protein: CASSVGGAQETQYF. DNA of the CDR3: TGTGCCAGCAGCGTAGGGGGAGCCCAAGAGACCCAGTACTTC.

The rearrangement joins TRBV19 to TRBJ2-5, with D perhaps assigned TRBD1 or TRBD2 (5 bases each). The V end was cut by 4 bases, the J end by 2 bases, with 8 bases between. Per germline, CDR1 LNHDA and CDR2 SQIVND (reference sequence). The CDR3 is made up of 13 amino acids. The CDR3 region has the DNA TGTGCCAGTAGTACAGGGAGACAAGAGACCCAGTACTTC. This sequence encodes CASSTGRQETQYF.

The rearrangement links TRBV11-3 to TRBJ2-4, with 9 positions matching TRBD1. The V gene end was trimmed by 5 bases and the J gene end by 1 base; junction bases not matched to a gene: 3. CDR1 and CDR2 (germline): SGHNT, YENEEA. The CDR3 is made up of 15 amino acids. CDR3 nucleotides: TGTGCCAGCAGCGTACAGGGGGCTGCCAAAAACATTCAGTACTTC. Translating it yields CASSVQGAAKNIQYF.

The V and J genes are TRBV5-8 and TRBJ1-2; D perhaps matches TRBD1 (5 bases). V was cut by 2 bases and J by 4 bases, with 9 bases left in between. This CDR3 is 13 amino acids long. The germline V gene has CDR1 SGHTS and CDR2 YDEGEE. In nucleotides, the CDR3 is TGTGCCAGCAGCTTTTTAAGGGGCTATGGCTACACCTTC. It encodes CASSFLRGYGYTF.

The chain is built from TRBV7-7 and TRBJ2-2; D unresolved. V lost 4 bases, J lost 4 bases, and 7 bases lay in between. The length of the CDR3 is 13 residues. Germline CDR1 reads SSHAT; CDR2 reads FNYEAQ (reference sequence). In nucleotides, the CDR3 is TGTGCCAGCAGCTCGGACCTCACCGGGGAGCTGTTTTTT. Protein: CASSSDLTGELFF.

The J gene is TRBJ2-5, the V gene TRBV15, with unresolved D. Germline CDR1 LNHNV, CDR2 YYDKDF (reference sequence). Trimming stripped 5 bases from V and 2 bases from J, with 12 bases between. This CDR3 has 14 residues. CDR3 in amino acids: CATSGRAPQETQYF. The CDR3 region has the DNA TGTGCCACCAGCGGTCGGGCGCCGCAAGAGACCCAGTACTTC.

The rearrangement joins TRBV19 to TRBJ2-3, with a weak D call TRBD2 (5 bases). Germline loops: CDR1 LNHDA, CDR2 SQIVND (reference sequence). CDR3 length: 18 amino acids. The ends were cut back, 3 bases at V and 0 bases at J, with 19 bases in the middle. The DNA for the CDR3 is TGTGCCAGTAGTATTGGCGAGGCAGGACTTAGAAGCACAGATACGCAGTATTTT. It translates to CASSIGEAGLRSTDTQYF. The whole variable domain, filled in from reference TRBV19 and TRBJ2-3, reads DGGITQSPKYLFRKEGQNVTLSCEQNLNHDAMYWYRQDPGQGLRLIYYSQIVNDFQKGDIAEGYSVSREKKESFPLTVTSAQKNPTAFYLCASSIGEAGLRSTDTQYFGPGTRLTVL.

V gene TRBV5-1 combines with J gene TRBJ2-1; 7 nucleotides agree with TRBD1. Germline V gives CDR1 SGHRS, CDR2 YFSETQ. Germline trimming cut 2 bases from V and 0 bases from J; bases unmatched to any gene: 5. This CDR3 has 16 amino acids. CDR3 amino acids: CASSFQGESSYNEQFF. For the CDR3, the DNA is TGCGCCAGCAGCTTCCAGGGGGAGAGCTCCTACAATGAGCAGTTCTTC. Full variable domain (missing parts from reference TRBV5-1 and TRBJ2-1): KAGVTQTPRYLIKTRGQQVTLSCSPISGHRSVSWYQQTPGQGLQFLFEYFSETQRNKGNFPGRFSGRQFSNSRSEMNVSTLELGDSALYLCASSFQGESSYNEQFFGPGTRLTVL.

The chain has TRBV29-1 and TRBJ1-2; 9 positions agree with TRBD1. The CDR3 contains 15 residues. Unmatched junction bases numbered 11, after V lost 3 bases and J lost 6 bases. The germline gives CDR1 SQVTM, CDR2 ANQGSEA. The CDR3 sequence is CSVEGSGTGFDGYTF. DNA of the CDR3: TGCAGCGTTGAGGGTAGTGGGACAGGGTTTGATGGCTACACCTTC.

This clone occurred a few times. The V call is TRBV10-3, the J call TRBJ1-1; D is possibly TRBD1 (5 bases). Trimming cost V 0 bases and J 2 bases, with 10 bases left between them. The CDR3 runs 15 residues. Germline V gene lookup returns CDR1 ENHRY and CDR2 SYGVKD. The CDR3 is CAISESRGINTEAFF. CDR3 bases: TGTGCCATCAGTGAGTCGCGGGGGATTAACACTGAAGCTTTCTTT.

The chain recombines TRBV14 with TRBJ2-3, with D uncertain. The CDR3 runs 11 residues. The V end was cut by 4 bases, the J end by 3 bases, with 2 bases between. CDR1 is SGHDN and CDR2 is FVKESK in the germline V gene. In DNA form, the CDR3 reads TGTGCCAGCAGCCTAACAGATACGCAGTATTTT. Translated, it gives CASSLTDTQYF.

The rearrangement uses TRBV2 and TRBJ1-1, with no clear D. Germline CDR1 SNHLY, CDR2 FYNNEI. Between the trimmed V and J ends, which lost 7 bases and 1 base, there was a span of 7 bases. This CDR3 region has 12 residues. CDR3 loop: CASTSSNTEAFF. The CDR3 nucleotides read TGTGCCAGCACCTCTTCGAACACTGAAGCTTTCTTT.

The chain carries TRBV30 and TRBJ1-5; D is ambiguous. The V and J ends lost 3 bases and 0 bases respectively, with 15 bases between them. The CDR3 has 16 residues. Germline V lookup: CDR1 GTSNPN, CDR2 SVGIG (reference sequence). CDR3 region: CAWSLGFLNSNQPQHF. CDR3 coding DNA: TGTGCCTGGAGCTTGGGTTTCCTTAATAGCAATCAGCCCCAGCATTTT.

V is TRBV29-1 and J is TRBJ2-7; D ambiguous. Trimming cost V 3 bases and J 6 bases, with 12 bases left between them. The CDR3 runs 12 residues. CDR1 is SQVTM, CDR2 ANQGSEA, per germline. CDR3 protein: CSVDAVGPEQYF. The DNA of the CDR3 is TGCAGCGTTGATGCAGTAGGGCCCGAGCAGTACTTC.

This clone came up once. The junction differs from germline at one of its ends, possibly a read error. V gene TRBV10-3 combines with J gene TRBJ2-7, with 9 bases fitting TRBD1. The CDR3 extends over 16 amino acids. CDR1 and CDR2 from the germline V gene are ENHRY and SYGVKD. The CDR3 loop is CAISPGQGRTSCEQYF. The CDR3 DNA follows: TGTGCCATCAGTCCGGGACAGGGACGTACCTCCTGCGAGCAGTACTTC.

The CDR3 nucleotides read TGTGCCAGCAGCCCTTATGGGGCACGGGCGGGGGGGGCTACCTACGAGCAGTACTTC. This translates into CASSPYGARAGGATYEQYF. The V gene is TRBV7-2, the J gene TRBJ2-7, with 9 positions matching TRBD2. The J segment lost 2 bases and the V segment lost 5 bases, leaving 19 bases of the junction unmatched. CDR1 SGHTA and CDR2 FQGNSA come from the germline V gene. The CDR3 is made up of 19 amino acids.

This sequence joins TRBV6-4 and TRBJ2-3, with 7 bases lining up with TRBD1. Germline V gene lookup returns CDR1 MRHNA and CDR2 SNTAGT. This CDR3 region has 13 residues. V lost 3 bases to trimming and J lost 4 bases; unmatched junction nucleotides: 1. The CDR3 DNA reads as TGTGCCAGCAGTGAGCAGGGGGCAGATACGCAGTATTTT. It specifies CASSEQGADTQYF.

The chain employs TRBV9 and TRBJ2-1; D may be TRBD1 (5 bases). Germline lookup yields CDR1 SGDLS and CDR2 YYNGEE. The CDR3 is 15 residues long. Trimming shortened V by 3 bases and J by 0 bases, and 10 bases separated the two germline ends. The CDR3 nucleotides read TGTGCCAGCAGCGGAGACAGTAGCTCCTACAATGAGCAGTTCTTC. Amino acids: CASSGDSSSYNEQFF.